The clone carrying this T cell receptor (beta chain) has a count of ten or more. Sequenced material consisted of expressed TCRB transcripts (all of the isolated RNA was reverse transcribed). Profiled with immunoSEQ multiplex PCR; TCRdb holds only in-frame clones, not every one. In the table there are about 160,000 clones, approximately 8.1% of which are singletons. This sample was taken from a study of beta chain features in type 1 diabetes. Looking at the study overall: All samples together contributed about 100,000,000 sorted cells for examination.

The sample consisted of central memory CD4+ T cells from blood. The sequence came from a man younger than 35 in good health.

The DNA of the CDR3 is TGTGCCAGCAGCCAATCCTCGGGCGGGGGTACCTACGAGCAGTACTTC. As protein: CASSQSSGGGTYEQYF. V and J are TRBV4-2 and TRBJ2-7; 7 bases fit TRBD2. The V and J ends lost 2 bases and 2 bases, in that order; junction bases with no gene match: 9. The CDR3 spans 16 residues. Germline lookup yields CDR1 LGHNA and CDR2 YNFKEQ.